This TCR beta chain is drawn from a study of T cell repertoires in cytomegalovirus infection. Study-wide background: Through public TCR beta signatures, both CMV infection and matching HLA type were indicated.

MiXCR, run by TCRdb on the reads, gives a single entry per CDR3 protein. The sample gives about 180,000 distinct CDR3 sequences, roughly an eighth of which show up once; roughly 30% is in the top ten. As concerns this clonotype: Antigen unknown.

Whole-study findings and limits: Of the TCR beta families, the public ones yielded a cumulative frequency that identified carriers of CMV plus the relevant HLA. Dominating the ex vivo response were HLA-C-restricted CMV-specific TCR beta clonotypes.

The sequence derives from a human donor in good health (CMV status not recorded). Some clones in this sample may be carry-over from other donors' samples. The sequenced material came from PBMCs.

CDR3 amino acids: CAWSQSTLETQYF. Written as DNA, the CDR3 is TGTGCCTGGAGTCAATCAACTTTGGAGACCCAGTACTTC. The chain couples TRBV30 to TRBJ2-5; D is unresolved. The CDR3 totals 13 residues. Trimming stripped 2 bases from V and 5 bases from J, with 12 bases between. Per germline, CDR1 GTSNPN and CDR2 SVGIG (reference sequence).